The sequence of this TCR beta chain was determined in a study of T cell responses to AZD1222 COVID-19 vaccine. V lost 0 bases to trimming and J lost 4 bases, with 15 bases between them. This CDR3 is built from 16 residues. In germline, CDR1 is MGHRA, CDR2 YSYEKL. The repertoire was sequenced with immunoSEQ multiplex PCR; TCRdb's copy has only in-frame clones and lacks some. The repertoire holds 110,000 or so clones, with 88% as singletons. The sample in question was peripheral blood, obtained 28 days after the second AZD1222 dose. The rearrangement uses TRBV4-1 and TRBJ1-1; tentatively, D is TRBD1 (5 bases). This receptor was obtained from an adult who received the AZD1222 COVID-19 vaccine. The CDR3 coding sequence is TGCGCCAGCAGCCAAGACTTCGGGACCGTGGGCACTGAAGCTTTCTTT. This gives the protein CASSQDFGTVGTEAFF.